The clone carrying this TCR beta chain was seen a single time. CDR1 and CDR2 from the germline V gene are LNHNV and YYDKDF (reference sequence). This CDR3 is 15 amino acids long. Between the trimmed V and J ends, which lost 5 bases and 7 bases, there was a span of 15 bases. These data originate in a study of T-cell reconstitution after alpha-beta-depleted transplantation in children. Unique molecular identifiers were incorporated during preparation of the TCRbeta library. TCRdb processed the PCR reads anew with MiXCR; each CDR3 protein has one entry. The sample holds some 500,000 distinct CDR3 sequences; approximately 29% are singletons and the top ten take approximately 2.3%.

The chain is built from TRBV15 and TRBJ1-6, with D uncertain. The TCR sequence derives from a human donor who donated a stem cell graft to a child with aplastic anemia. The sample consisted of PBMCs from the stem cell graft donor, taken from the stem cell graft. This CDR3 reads CATSGVRTGNSPLHF. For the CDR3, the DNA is TGTGCCACCAGCGGGGTACGGACGGGCAATTCACCCCTCCACTTT. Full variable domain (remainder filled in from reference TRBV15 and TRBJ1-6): DAMVIQNPRYQVTQFGKPVTLSCSQTLNHNVMYWYQQKSSQAPKLLFHYYDKDFNNEADTPDNFQSRRPNTSFCFLDIRSPGLGDTAMYLCATSGVRTGNSPLHFGNGTRLTVT.